This paragraph reports one T cell receptor beta chain. The source of the sample is a study of T-cell memory formation after mild COVID-19. The overall study: In these data, TCR clusters were largely donor specific.

TCRdb analysed the 5' RACE reads with MiXCR anew, one entry per CDR3 protein. The table includes over 350,000 distinct CDR3 sequences, 20% to 25% detected once. V was shortened by 4 bases and J by 7 bases, with 21 bases between the two germline ends. CDR3 size: 15 residues. From germline, CDR1 is SGHRS and CDR2 YFSETQ. Sequenced: PBMCs or a T cell subset sorted from them (not recorded which). The rearrangement links TRBV5-1 to TRBJ2-7; D not resolved. This clonotype was sampled from an adult woman who had mild COVID-19 (a few samples of this study predate the infection). Cell type and time point are not known. As DNA, the CDR3 is TGCGCCAGCAGCCACAGACAAGACGGAGTGGGGGAGCAGTACTTC. Its translation: CASSHRQDGVGEQYF.